These T cell receptor beta chains were read from a single sample in a study of chemoradiotherapy in HPV16-positive cancers. Only in-frame clones appear in the TCRdb table, and some are missing; sequencing was by immunoSEQ multiplex PCR. This sample has 19,000 or so clones, with 85% to 95% found just once. The sample in question was blood, obtained from a patient who underwent chemoradiotherapy. Source of these receptors: a human donor with HPV-associated anogenital cancer. Each CDR3 is given with its conserved first and last residue. A D gene is named only where the DNA matches it firmly. Clone size is not always given. Where it is, it says once, few, many or a class for expanded clones.

v_call	clone_size	j_call	d_call	cdr3_aa	cdr3_nt
TRBV2	-	TRBJ2-7	TRBD1	CASRDFGTGVYEQYF	TGTGCCAGCAGGGACTTCGGGACAGGGGTCTACGAGCAGTACTTC
TRBV2	few	TRBJ2-5	-	CASTGGTVQTQYF	TGTGCCAGCACCGGCGGGACCGTCCAGACCCAGTACTTC
TRBV5-1	once	TRBJ2-1	-	CASSPTGTSYNEQFF	TGCGCCAGCAGCCCTACCGGGACAAGTTACAATGAGCAGTTCTTC
TRBV6-1	-	TRBJ1-2	-	CASSEARRGARYGYTF	TGTGCCAGCAGTGAAGCGCGGCGGGGGGCGCGCTATGGCTACACCTTC
TRBV11-2	-	TRBJ1-3	-	CASSPGRRVFENTIYF	TGTGCCAGCAGCCCCGGACGGCGGGTGTTTGAAAACACCATATATTTT
TRBV5-1	-	TRBJ1-2	TRBD1	CASSLTGDRGYTF	TGCGCCAGCAGCTTGACAGGGGATCGAGGCTACACCTTC
TRBV7-6	-	TRBJ2-3	-	CASSLSLVADTQYF	TGTGCCAGCAGCTTAAGTCTTGTCGCGGATACGCAGTATTTT
TRBV11-2	-	TRBJ2-1	TRBD1	CASSFLFTGQGRNEQFF	TGTGCCAGCAGCTTTTTGTTTACGGGACAGGGGAGAAATGAGCAGTTCTTC
TRBV5-1	-	TRBJ2-3	-	CASRSGSPDTQYF	TGCGCCAGCAGGTCTGGGTCGCCGGATACGCAGTATTTT
TRBV5-4	once	TRBJ1-2	-	CASSLQGNYGYTF	TGTGCCAGCAGCTTGCAGGGGAACTATGGCTACACCTTC
TRBV5-8	-	TRBJ1-1	-	CASSLPSPGAFF	TGTGCCAGCAGCTTGCCATCGCCCGGCGCTTTCTTT
TRBV10-3	-	TRBJ1-2	-	CAISDESGYTF	TGTGCCATCAGTGATGAATCTGGCTACACCTTC
TRBV5-1	-	TRBJ2-1	-	CASSLGQSRSRGYNEQFF	TGCGCCAGCAGCCTCGGGCAGAGTCGATCGCGGGGTTACAATGAGCAGTTCTTC
TRBV30	-	TRBJ2-4	TRBD1	CAWSAGTATIQYF	TGTGCCTGGAGTGCCGGGACAGCCACCATTCAGTACTTC